The clone carrying this T cell receptor beta chain appeared a single time. Its specificity is not known. These data come from a study of CD8 T cells in ankylosing spondylitis. Study results and caveats: What appeared characteristic of ankylosing spondylitis blood was a TCR beta motif of seven to nine highly homologous variants.

TCRdb reprocessed the 5' RACE reads with MiXCR, giving one entry per CDR3 protein. The data contain hundreds of thousands of distinct CDR3 sequences, around 11% of them singletons. Germline V gene sequence: CDR1 SGHTA, CDR2 FQGNSA. The length of the CDR3 is 16 residues. V was clipped by 5 bases and J by 5 bases, with 21 bases between them. The rearrangement links TRBV7-2 to TRBJ2-5; D might be TRBD1 (6 bases). This receptor was obtained from a male donor with ankylosing spondylitis. The sample taken for sequencing was blood, either unsorted or a sorted T cell fraction (not recorded which). This CDR3 reads CASSTQRPGHGETQYF. The CDR3 DNA is TGTGCCAGCAGCACTCAAAGGCCGGGACATGGGGAGACCCAGTACTTC.